This TCR beta chain is drawn from a study of response to subunit inactivated influenza vaccine. Study-level points and caveats: Seasonal influenza vaccination, on each occasion, was suggested by the authors to recruit few new T cells.

Germline V lookup: CDR1 MGHRA, CDR2 YSYEKL. Trimming removed 0 bases at V and 9 bases at J, with 14 bases between. The CDR3 consists of 15 residues. Via MiXCR, TCRdb re-called the RT-PCR reads, giving one row per CDR3 protein. Of about 500,000 distinct CDR3 sequences in the sample, approximately 16% were seen once. This clonotype was recorded a few times. The antigen remains undetermined. Here the sequenced sample was CD4+ T cells sorted from PBMCs, taken roughly 24 months after vaccination. This chain links TRBV4-1 with TRBJ2-2; the D is unclear. The source is a man aged 50-75 years who received an inactivated influenza vaccine. The CDR3 loop is CASSQDLQVVRELFF. CDR3 DNA sequence: TGCGCCAGCAGCCAAGATCTGCAGGTAGTCAGGGAGCTGTTTTTT.